Following are 3 T cell receptor beta chains from one sample sequenced in a study of shared T cell receptors in the human thymus. Clones were read by immunoSEQ multiplex PCR, and TCRdb kept only the in-frame ones, dropping some. The data hold roughly 660,000 clones, with more than 75% observed a single time. These data also featured in a second study, about human thymus T cells.

Sequencing was done on a sample of thymocytes. These receptors originate from a boy less than two years old with a congenital heart defect.

J is TRBJ1-2 and V is TRBV5-1, with 10 bases that match TRBD1. Losses at the gene ends were 4 bases for V and 2 bases for J; bases not matched to a gene: 2. This CDR3 has 14 amino acids. Germline V gene data show CDR1 as SGHRS and CDR2 as YFSETQ. The CDR3 sequence: CASSTGQGNYGYTF. As DNA, the CDR3 is TGCGCCAGCAGCACGGGACAGGGGAACTATGGCTACACCTTC.

The genes are TRBV6-5 and TRBJ2-7, with 9 bases identical to TRBD2. CDR3 length equals 16 residues. The J segment lost 3 bases and the V segment lost 0 bases, leaving 6 bases of the junction unmatched. Germline CDR1 is MNHEY and CDR2 is SVGAGI. The CDR3 sequence is CASSYSRLAVGYEQYF. For the CDR3, the DNA is TGTGCCAGCAGTTACTCCCGACTAGCGGTAGGCTACGAGCAGTACTTC.

This sequence joins TRBV7-9 and TRBJ2-4, with 11 positions matching TRBD2. The V and J ends lost 4 bases and 8 bases, in that order; junction bases with no gene match: 7. Germline values: CDR1 SEHNR, CDR2 FQNEAQ (reference sequence). CDR3 size: 15 residues. The CDR3 nucleotides are TGTGCCAGCAGCTACGCGACTAGCGGGACATACATTCAGTACTTC. Protein product: CASSYATSGTYIQYF.